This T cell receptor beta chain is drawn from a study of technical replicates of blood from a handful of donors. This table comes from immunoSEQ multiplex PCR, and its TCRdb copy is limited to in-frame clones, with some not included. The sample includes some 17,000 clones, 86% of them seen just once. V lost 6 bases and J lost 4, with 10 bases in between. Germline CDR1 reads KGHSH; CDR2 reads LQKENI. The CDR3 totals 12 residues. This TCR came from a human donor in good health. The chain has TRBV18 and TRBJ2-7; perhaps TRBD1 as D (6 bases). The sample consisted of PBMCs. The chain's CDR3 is CASSTGQYEQYF. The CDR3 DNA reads TGTGCCAGCTCCACGGGACAATACGAGCAGTACTTC. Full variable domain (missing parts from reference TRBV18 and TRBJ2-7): NAGVMQNPRHLVRRRGQEARLRCSPMKGHSHVYWYRQLPEEGLKFMVYLQKENIIDESGMPKERFSAEFPKEGPSILRIQQVVRGDSAAYFCASSTGQYEQYFGPGTRLTVT.